A single sample gave rise to the 32 T cell receptor beta chains below, sequenced in a study of blood T cell repertoires in COVID-19. The repertoire was sequenced with immunoSEQ multiplex PCR; TCRdb's copy has only in-frame clones and lacks some. The table has 150,000 to 200,000 clones, 70% to 85% seen once. Sequencing input: peripheral blood. These receptors originate from a woman under 40 with acute or convalescent COVID-19.

V is TRBV7-6 and J is TRBJ2-7, with 10 bases lining up with TRBD2. The CDR3 covers 15 residues. Trimming cost V 5 bases and J 4 bases; bases outside gene matches: 8. Germline V gene sequence: CDR1 SGHVS, CDR2 FNYEAQ. The CDR3 coding sequence is TGTGCCAGCAGCAAGAGGACTAGCGGTGCGTACGAGCAGTACTTC. Translated: CASSKRTSGAYEQYF.

This chain joins TRBV15 and TRBJ2-4, with D possibly being TRBD2 (5 bases). The V gene's germline CDR1 is LNHNV and CDR2 YYDKDF (reference sequence). This CDR3 comprises 19 residues. The V end lost 1 base, the J end lost 5 bases, and 24 bases lay between the germline ends. The CDR3 DNA reads TGTGCCACCAGCAGAGTCTTCCCTACGGGGTGGTACCGTGAAAACATTCAGTACTTC. Encoded protein: CATSRVFPTGWYRENIQYF.

This chain joins TRBV5-1 and TRBJ1-1; 8 bases match TRBD1. Germline CDR1 reads SGHRS; CDR2 reads YFSETQ. After removal of 4 bases from V and 0 bases from J, the junction contained 11 bases not matched to a gene. The CDR3 is 17 residues long. DNA for the CDR3: TGCGCCAGCAGCCTCGAATTCCAGGGGGCCTTGAACACTGAAGCTTTCTTT. It yields the protein CASSLEFQGALNTEAFF. The complete variable domain, with remaining parts taken from reference TRBV5-1 and TRBJ1-1, reads KAGVTQTPRYLIKTRGQQVTLSCSPISGHRSVSWYQQTPGQGLQFLFEYFSETQRNKGNFPGRFSGRQFSNSRSEMNVSTLELGDSALYLCASSLEFQGALNTEAFFGQGTRLTVV.

Only a few counts were recorded for this clone. The V gene is TRBV18, the J gene TRBJ1-6; possibly TRBD1 for D (5 bases). Trimming took 2 bases from V and 13 from J, leaving 18 bases between them. The CDR3 spans 15 residues. Germline CDR1 and CDR2: KGHSH and LQKENI. The CDR3 region is CASSPDSGGRGPLHF. DNA of the CDR3: TGTGCCAGCTCACCAGATTCTGGGGGTCGGGGGCCCCTCCACTTT.

This rearrangement joins TRBV19 to TRBJ1-2; 7 bases are shared with TRBD1. The CDR3 spans 14 residues. Germline CDR1 and CDR2: LNHDA and SQIVND (reference sequence). V lost 6 bases and J lost 8; bases outside the gene matches: 12. The CDR3 sequence: CASRQTGILSGYTF. The CDR3 nucleotides read TGTGCCAGTAGGCAGACAGGGATCCTATCGGGCTACACCTTC. Full variable domain (outside the CDR3, taken from reference TRBV19 and TRBJ1-2): DGGITQSPKYLFRKEGQNVTLSCEQNLNHDAMYWYRQDPGQGLRLIYYSQIVNDFQKGDIAEGYSVSREKKESFPLTVTSAQKNPTAFYLCASRQTGILSGYTFGSGTRLTVV.

This chain links TRBV7-9 with TRBJ2-3, with 9 nucleotides matching TRBD2. The CDR3 length is 17 residues. Losses at the gene ends were 1 base for V and 7 bases for J; bases not matched to a gene: 12. CDR1 is SEHNR, CDR2 FQNEAQ, per germline (reference sequence). The CDR3 DNA reads TGTGCCAGCAGCTTAGTAGCAAGTCTAGCGGGATTGAATACGCAGTATTTT. Its protein product is CASSLVASLAGLNTQYF.

This sequence joins TRBV2 and TRBJ1-2; D is perhaps TRBD1 (6 bases). V was clipped by 5 bases and J by 4 bases, with 11 bases between them. The CDR3 length is 13 residues. CDR1 is SNHLY and CDR2 is FYNNEI in the germline V gene. CDR3 region: CASSSGARYGYTF. The CDR3 DNA reads TGTGCCAGCAGTTCAGGGGCGCGCTATGGCTACACCTTC.

CDR3 sequence: CASSPITSGRRTDTQYF. In DNA, the CDR3 is TGTGCCAGTAGCCCTATAACGAGCGGGAGGCGCACAGATACGCAGTATTTT. The chain recombines TRBV19 with TRBJ2-3, with TRBD2 matching over 9 bases. Germline CDR1 is LNHDA and CDR2 is SQIVND (reference sequence). The J segment lost 1 base and the V segment lost 6 bases, leaving 11 bases of the junction unmatched. This CDR3 has 17 residues.

The CDR3 DNA sequence: TGCGCCAGCAGCCCCCTGGGAGGGCGCGCCTATAATTCACCCCTCCACTTT. Its translation: CASSPLGGRAYNSPLHF. The chain uses TRBV5-1 and TRBJ1-6; no reliable D call. Germline V gene data show CDR1 as SGHRS and CDR2 as YFSETQ. Trimming left V 4 bases short and J 2 bases short, with 16 bases between. The CDR3 runs 17 residues.

This chain connects TRBV3-1 (or the pseudogene TRBV3-2) to TRBJ2-5; TRBD2 might be the D (5 bases). Germline V gene data show CDR1 as LGHDT and CDR2 as YNNKEL (reference sequence). The CDR3 has 16 residues. Trimming removed 0 bases from V and 5 bases from J, with 16 bases in between. The CDR3 DNA reads TGTGCCAGCAGCCAAGATGATGTGAGGAGGAGGGAGACCCAGTACTTC. As protein: CASSQDDVRRRETQYF.

The chain combines TRBV12-3 or TRBV12-4 with TRBJ2-7; TRBD1 is a possible D gene (6 bases). The CDR3 runs to 13 residues. The germline V and J ends were trimmed by 7 bases and 6 bases, with 16 bases remaining between them. CDR3 sequence reads: CASTPTGSGEQYF. CDR3 coding DNA: TGTGCCAGCACCCCCACAGGGTCGGGCGAGCAGTACTTC.

The J gene is TRBJ2-5, the V gene TRBV2; D not resolved. The CDR3 consists of 15 residues. Germline V gene data show CDR1 as SNHLY and CDR2 as FYNNEI. The V gene lost 3 bases and the J gene lost 2 bases, with 13 bases spanning the gap. DNA for the CDR3: TGTGCCAGCAGTGATGGCCCAACCTTTCAAGAGACCCAGTACTTC. It yields the protein CASSDGPTFQETQYF.

This clone was recorded a few times. The J gene is TRBJ2-1, the V gene TRBV10-3; 9 bases map to TRBD2. The CDR3 totals 18 residues. Trimming took 0 bases from V and 4 from J; bases not matched to a gene: 10. From germline, CDR1 is ENHRY and CDR2 SYGVKD. The CDR3 nucleotides are TGTGCCATCAGTGAGTCGACTCGACTAGCGGATCGATACAATGAGCAGTTCTTC. Protein sequence: CAISESTRLADRYNEQFF.

The chain links TRBV10-3 to TRBJ2-1, with D possibly being TRBD2 (6 bases). The CDR3 has 14 residues. CDR1 and CDR2 from the germline V gene are ENHRY and SYGVKD. V lost 6 bases to trimming and J lost 8 bases, with 17 bases between them. The CDR3 loop reads CAISPKEGTHEQFF. CDR3 DNA: TGTGCCATCAGCCCTAAGGAGGGGACCCATGAGCAGTTCTTC.

The chain combines TRBV10-3 with TRBJ2-2; TRBD2 aligns across 9 bases. Germline V gene data show CDR1 as ENHRY and CDR2 as SYGVKD. The length of the CDR3 is 15 residues. Trimming at V came to 5 bases and at J to 3 bases, leaving 4 bases not matched to a gene. The CDR3 nucleotides are TGTGCCATCAGTCAGACTAGCGGAGACACCGGGGAGCTGTTTTTT. It encodes CAISQTSGDTGELFF.

J is TRBJ2-5 and V is TRBV6-5; TRBD1 aligns across 8 bases. Trimming took 2 bases from V and 1 from J; bases not matched to a gene: 6. The CDR3 spans 16 residues. The germline CDR1 and CDR2 sequences are MNHEY and SVGAGI. CDR3 nucleotide sequence: TGTGCCAGCAGTTACCGCGGACAGGGCCCCCAAGAGACCCAGTACTTC. It codes for CASSYRGQGPQETQYF.

The chain couples TRBV11-3 to TRBJ2-7; 7 nucleotides agree with TRBD1. Per germline, CDR1 SGHNT and CDR2 YENEEA. The V and J ends lost 5 bases and 0 bases, in that order; junction bases with no gene match: 4. The CDR3 extends over 14 amino acids. The DNA of the CDR3 is TGTGCCAGCAGCCCGGGGACAGACTCCTACGAGCAGTACTTC. Protein product: CASSPGTDSYEQYF.

This chain connects TRBV12-5 to TRBJ1-5; 9 bases are a match to TRBD1. With V trimmed by 5 bases and J by 3 bases, 8 bases remained unmatched. Germline V gives CDR1 LGHNT, CDR2 FRNRAP. CDR3 length: 16 amino acids. The CDR3 sequence is CASGHGTGFPNQPQHF. CDR3 nucleotide sequence: TGTGCTAGTGGTCACGGGACAGGGTTTCCCAATCAGCCCCAGCATTTT.

The chain has TRBV19 and TRBJ1-5; a possible D gene is TRBD1 (6 bases). V lost 3 bases and J lost 7, with 16 bases in between. The germline V gene encodes CDR1 LNHDA and CDR2 SQIVND (reference sequence). This CDR3 contains 15 residues. The chain's CDR3 is CASSIPGTLDQPQHF. CDR3 coding DNA: TGTGCCAGTAGTATCCCCGGGACACTTGACCAGCCCCAGCATTTT.

The chain links TRBV7-2 to TRBJ2-3; 15 bases map to TRBD2. This CDR3 contains 18 residues. Germline lookup yields CDR1 SGHTA and CDR2 FQGNSA. After removal of 3 bases from V and 6 bases from J, the junction contained 10 bases not matched to a gene. The CDR3 is CASSFGTSGRRVGDTQYF. CDR3 in DNA: TGTGCCAGCAGCTTCGGGACTAGCGGGAGGAGGGTTGGGGATACGCAGTATTTT. Using reference TRBV7-2 and TRBJ2-3 for the parts outside the CDR3, the full variable domain is GAGVSQSPSNKVTEKGKDVELRCDPISGHTALYWYRQSLGQGLEFLIYFQGNSAPDKSGLPSDRFSAERTGGSVSTLTIQRTQQEDSAVYLCASSFGTSGRRVGDTQYFGPGTRLTVL.

The chain carries TRBV7-9 and TRBJ2-7; 10 bases are a match to TRBD2. Germline values: CDR1 SEHNR, CDR2 FQNEAQ (reference sequence). The junction had 7 bases not matched to a gene; V was cut back by 5 bases and J by 6 bases. The length of the CDR3 is 14 residues. CDR3 nucleotides: TGTGCCAGCAGCAACAGCGGGAGGGCGACCGAGCAGTACTTC. It specifies CASSNSGRATEQYF.

The CDR3 DNA is TGTGCCAGCAGCGGACAGGCGGGAACTGAAGCTTTCTTT. The encoded protein is CASSGQAGTEAFF. The genes are TRBV21-1 and TRBJ1-1; the D call of TRBD1 is as the table states it, not checked on the DNA. TRBV21-1 is reported as a pseudogene. CDR3 length: 13 residues.

The chain couples TRBV9 to TRBJ2-2, with a tentative D call TRBD2 (6 bases). Trimming left V 0 bases short and J 7 bases short, with 10 bases between. CDR3 size: 14 residues. Germline CDR1 SGDLS, CDR2 YYNGEE. CDR3 nucleotides: TGTGCCAGCAGCGTAGAGGAGGGGATCGGGGAGCTGTTTTTT. Protein: CASSVEEGIGELFF.

V gene TRBV6-2 or TRBV6-3 combines with J gene TRBJ2-3; TRBD1 might be the D (6 bases). Trimming stripped 6 bases from V and 6 bases from J, with 19 bases between. CDR3 length equals 15 residues. The germline gives CDR1 MNHEY, CDR2 SVGEGT. The CDR3 loop reads CASSIGGQWGDTQYF. The CDR3 DNA reads TGTGCCAGCAGCATTGGGGGACAATGGGGGGATACGCAGTATTTT.

The V and J genes are TRBV6-5 and TRBJ1-2, with no clear D. The CDR3 consists of 14 residues. Trimming left V 6 bases short and J 4 bases short, with 15 bases between. CDR1 MNHEY and CDR2 SVGAGI come from the germline V gene. The CDR3 DNA reads TGTGCCAGCAGCCCCCCGGAGGCTGGCTATGGCTACACCTTC. Its translation is CASSPPEAGYGYTF.

V and J are TRBV29-1 and TRBJ2-7; D gene uncertain. With 4 bases removed from V and 8 bases from J, the gap between germline ends came to 9 bases. Germline loops: CDR1 SQVTM, CDR2 ANQGSEA. The CDR3 consists of 10 residues. The CDR3 region is CSVGASKQYF. CDR3 sequence (DNA): TGCAGCGTTGGGGCCTCCAAGCAGTACTTC.

The chain is built from TRBV6-2 or TRBV6-3 and TRBJ2-2; 11 nucleotides agree with TRBD2. V lost 0 bases to trimming and J lost 7 bases; unmatched junction nucleotides: 10. Germline V gene sequence: CDR1 MNHEY, CDR2 SVGEGT. The CDR3 has 18 residues. CDR3: CASSYSLLAGGRIGELFF. The DNA of the CDR3 is TGTGCCAGCAGTTACTCCCTTCTAGCGGGAGGTCGTATCGGGGAGCTGTTTTTT.

The V gene is TRBV12-3 or TRBV12-4, the J gene TRBJ1-2; D gene ambiguous. The V and J ends lost 10 bases and 8 bases respectively, with 17 bases between them. The CDR3 consists of 12 residues. DNA for the CDR3: TGTGCCACCACGGGAGGGTTTTTAGGCTACACCTTC. Amino acids: CATTGGFLGYTF.

This chain links TRBV7-8 with TRBJ1-2; 9 bases fit TRBD1. The CDR3 has 15 residues. The V segment lost 5 bases and the J segment 4 bases; nucleotides outside the gene matches: 8. Germline loops: CDR1 SGHVS, CDR2 FQNEAQ. CDR3 region: CASSPRGQGTYGYTF. The CDR3 nucleotides are TGTGCCAGCAGCCCCCGTGGACAGGGGACCTATGGCTACACCTTC.

The chain recombines TRBV5-1 with TRBJ1-1; 7 nucleotides line up with TRBD1. CDR1 is SGHRS and CDR2 is YFSETQ in the germline V gene. The CDR3 runs to 17 residues. V trimming: 0 bases; J trimming: 0 bases; junction bases outside the gene matches: 8. This CDR3 is CASSLGVLRGLNTEAFF. The CDR3 bases are TGCGCCAGCAGCTTGGGGGTCTTAAGGGGGCTGAACACTGAAGCTTTCTTT.

Comments on this clone: Other DNA sequences from this sample encode an identical CDR3 as well. The chain has TRBV5-1 and TRBJ2-5; the D gene is possibly TRBD1 (6 bases). CDR3 size: 14 residues. CDR1 is SGHRS and CDR2 is YFSETQ in the germline V gene. V was pared by 0 bases and J by 2 bases, with 8 bases between. The CDR3 reads CASSLATGQETQYF. CDR3 nucleotide sequence: TGCGCCAGCAGCTTGGCTACAGGGCAAGAGACCCAGTACTTC.

This clone was recorded once. V gene TRBV29-1 combines with J gene TRBJ1-1; D possibly corresponds to TRBD1 (6 bases). Germline CDR1 and CDR2: SQVTM and ANQGSEA. The CDR3 loop spans 14 amino acids. The V and J ends lost 6 bases and 3 bases respectively, with 17 bases between them. The CDR3, as DNA: TGCAGCGTGAACAACAGGGAGGGCTACACTGAAGCTTTCTTT. Translated: CSVNNREGYTEAFF.